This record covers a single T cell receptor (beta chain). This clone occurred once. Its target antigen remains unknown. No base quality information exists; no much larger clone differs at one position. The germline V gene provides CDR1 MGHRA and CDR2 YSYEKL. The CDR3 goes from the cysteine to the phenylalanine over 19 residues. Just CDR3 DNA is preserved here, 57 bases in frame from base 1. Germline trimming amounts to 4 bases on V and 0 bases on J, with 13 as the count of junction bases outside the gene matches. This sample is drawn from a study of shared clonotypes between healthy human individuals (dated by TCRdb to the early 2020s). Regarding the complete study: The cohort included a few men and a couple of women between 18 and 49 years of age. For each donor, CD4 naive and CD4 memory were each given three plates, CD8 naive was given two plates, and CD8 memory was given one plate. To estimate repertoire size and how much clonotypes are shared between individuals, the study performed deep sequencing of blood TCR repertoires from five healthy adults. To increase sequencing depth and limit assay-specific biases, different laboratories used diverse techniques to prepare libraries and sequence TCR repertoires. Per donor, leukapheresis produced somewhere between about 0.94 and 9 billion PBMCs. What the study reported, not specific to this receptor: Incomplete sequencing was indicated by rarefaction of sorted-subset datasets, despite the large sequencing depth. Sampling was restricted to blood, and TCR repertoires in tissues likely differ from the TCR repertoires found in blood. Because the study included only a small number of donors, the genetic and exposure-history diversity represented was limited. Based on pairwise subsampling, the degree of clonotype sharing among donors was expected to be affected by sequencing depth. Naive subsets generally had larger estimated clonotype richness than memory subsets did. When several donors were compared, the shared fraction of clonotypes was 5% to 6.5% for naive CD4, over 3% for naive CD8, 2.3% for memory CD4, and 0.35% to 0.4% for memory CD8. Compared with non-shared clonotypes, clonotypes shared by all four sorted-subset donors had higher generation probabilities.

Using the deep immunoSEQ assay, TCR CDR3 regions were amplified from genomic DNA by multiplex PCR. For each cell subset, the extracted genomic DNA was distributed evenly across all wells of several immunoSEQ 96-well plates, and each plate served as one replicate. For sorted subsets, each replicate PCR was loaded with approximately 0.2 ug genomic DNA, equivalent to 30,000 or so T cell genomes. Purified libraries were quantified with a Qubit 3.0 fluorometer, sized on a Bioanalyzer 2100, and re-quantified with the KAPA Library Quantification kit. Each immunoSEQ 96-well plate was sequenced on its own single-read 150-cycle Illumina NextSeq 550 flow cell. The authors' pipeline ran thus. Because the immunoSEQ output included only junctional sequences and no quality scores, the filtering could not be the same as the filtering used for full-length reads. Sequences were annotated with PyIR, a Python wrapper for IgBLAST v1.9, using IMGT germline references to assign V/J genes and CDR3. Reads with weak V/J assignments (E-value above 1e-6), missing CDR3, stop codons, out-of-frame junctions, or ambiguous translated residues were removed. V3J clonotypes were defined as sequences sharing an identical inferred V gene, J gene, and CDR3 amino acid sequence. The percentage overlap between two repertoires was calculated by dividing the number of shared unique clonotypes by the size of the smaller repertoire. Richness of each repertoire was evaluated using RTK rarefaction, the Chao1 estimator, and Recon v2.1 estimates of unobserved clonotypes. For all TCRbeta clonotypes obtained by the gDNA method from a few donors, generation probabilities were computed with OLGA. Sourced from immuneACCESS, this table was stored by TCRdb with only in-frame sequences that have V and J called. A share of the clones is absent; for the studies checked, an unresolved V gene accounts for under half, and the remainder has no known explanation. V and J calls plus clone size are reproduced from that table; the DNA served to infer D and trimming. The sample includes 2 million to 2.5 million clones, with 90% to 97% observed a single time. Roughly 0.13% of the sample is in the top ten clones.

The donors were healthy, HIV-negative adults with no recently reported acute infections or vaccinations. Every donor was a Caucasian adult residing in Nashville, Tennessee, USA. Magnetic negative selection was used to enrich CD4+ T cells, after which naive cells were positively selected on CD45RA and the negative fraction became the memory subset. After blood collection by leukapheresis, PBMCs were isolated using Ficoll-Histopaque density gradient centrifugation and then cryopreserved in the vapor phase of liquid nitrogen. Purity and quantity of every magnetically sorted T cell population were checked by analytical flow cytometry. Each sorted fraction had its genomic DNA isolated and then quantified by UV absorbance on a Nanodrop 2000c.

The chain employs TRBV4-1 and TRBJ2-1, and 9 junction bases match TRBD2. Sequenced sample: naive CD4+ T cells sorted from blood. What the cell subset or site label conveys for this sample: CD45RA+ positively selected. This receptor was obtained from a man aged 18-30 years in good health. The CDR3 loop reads CASSRRDWAGGSSYNEQFF. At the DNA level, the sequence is TGCGCCAGCAGCCGAAGAGACTGGGCGGGAGGGAGCTCCTACAATGAGCAGTTCTTC.